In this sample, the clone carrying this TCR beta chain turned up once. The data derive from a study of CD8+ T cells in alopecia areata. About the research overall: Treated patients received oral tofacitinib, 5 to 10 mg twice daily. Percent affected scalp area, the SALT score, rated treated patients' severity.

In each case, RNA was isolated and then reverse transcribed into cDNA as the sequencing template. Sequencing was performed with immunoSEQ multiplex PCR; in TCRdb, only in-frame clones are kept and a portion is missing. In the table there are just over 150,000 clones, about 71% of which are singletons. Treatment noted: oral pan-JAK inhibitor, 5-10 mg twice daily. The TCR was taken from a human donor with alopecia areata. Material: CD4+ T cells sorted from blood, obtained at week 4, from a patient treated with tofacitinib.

The CDR3 loop is CASSYSHGRGDEQYF. The CDR3 DNA follows: TGTGCCAGCAGTTACTCTCACGGAAGGGGCGACGAGCAGTACTTC. The chain uses TRBV6-6 and TRBJ2-7; the D gene is possibly TRBD1 (5 bases). CDR3 length: 15 residues. Trimming shortened V by 0 bases and J by 5 bases, and 14 bases separated the two germline ends. Germline V lookup: CDR1 MNHNY, CDR2 SVGAGI (reference sequence).